A selection of T cell receptor beta chains follows, all from one sample in a study of T cell changes during pregnancy in multiple sclerosis. Here immunoSEQ multiplex PCR was the method, and the copy in TCRdb shows in-frame clones only, minus some. The sample carries about 80,000 clones, 92% recorded once. Here the sequenced sample was peripheral blood, taken before pregnancy. Receptor source: a female donor with multiple sclerosis, enrolled in a pregnancy study. Both conserved end residues are part of each CDR3. The D gene is left open where the match is weak. Part of the rows lack a size; the others show once, few, many or a class for expanded clones.

CDR3: CASIRRGLAEQSSYEQYF; DNA: TGTGCCAGCATCCGTAGGGGACTAGCGGAGCAGAGCTCCTACGAGCAGTACTTC; V: TRBV21-1; size: .; J: TRBJ2-7; D: .
CDR3: CASSDTGGDEKLFF; DNA: TGTGCCAGCAGCGATACAGGGGGCGATGAAAAACTGTTTTTT; V: TRBV7-6; size: .; J: TRBJ1-4; D: TRBD1
CDR3: CSVLQGRYEQYF; DNA: TGCAGCGTTCTACAGGGAAGGTACGAGCAGTACTTC; V: TRBV29-1; size: .; J: TRBJ2-7; D: .
CDR3: CASSYSLGGTQYF; DNA: TGTGCCAGCAGTTACTCGCTCGGGGGAACCCAGTACTTC; V: TRBV6-6; size: .; J: TRBJ2-5; D: .
CDR3: CASSQDTSGYEQYF; DNA: TGCGCCAGCAGCCAAGATACTAGCGGGTACGAGCAGTACTTC; V: TRBV4-1; size: .; J: TRBJ2-7; D: TRBD2
CDR3: CASSLADQETQYF; DNA: TGTGCCAGCAGTTTAGCGGACCAAGAGACCCAGTACTTC; V: TRBV27; size: .; J: TRBJ2-5; D: .
CDR3: CASSFLAGSTDTQYF; DNA: TGTGCCAGCAGTTTCCTAGCGGGGAGCACAGATACGCAGTATTTT; V: TRBV6-6; size: .; J: TRBJ2-3; D: TRBD2
CDR3: CASINTAVAFF; DNA: TGTGCCAGCATAAACACAGCGGTGGCTTTCTTT; V: TRBV2; size: .; J: TRBJ1-1; D: .
CDR3: CASSLGLAGVVTQYF; DNA: TGTGCCAGCAGCCTCGGACTAGCGGGAGTTGTTACGCAGTATTTT; V: TRBV7-2; size: .; J: TRBJ2-3; D: TRBD2
CDR3: CASSRRAAGNTIYF; DNA: TGTGCCAGCAGTCGGAGGGCGGCGGGAAACACCATATATTTT; V: TRBV5-4; size: .; J: TRBJ1-3; D: .
CDR3: CASREPGGYYGYTF; DNA: TGCGCCAGCAGGGAGCCAGGGGGATACTATGGCTACACCTTC; V: TRBV4-1; size: .; J: TRBJ1-2; D: TRBD1
CDR3: CACTGMGTDTQYF; DNA: TGTGCCTGTACAGGGATGGGCACAGATACGCAGTATTTT; V: TRBV30; size: .; J: TRBJ2-3; D: .
CDR3: CASSPYWGGSNQPQHF; DNA: TGCGCCAGCAGCCCTTATTGGGGGGGTAGCAATCAGCCCCAGCATTTT; V: TRBV4-1; size: once; J: TRBJ1-5; D: .
CDR3: CASGGTEAFF; DNA: TGTGCCTCCGGGGGCACTGAAGCTTTCTTT; V: TRBV28; size: .; J: TRBJ1-1; D: .
CDR3: CASRQDRGSTDTQYF; DNA: TGTGCCAGCAGGCAAGACAGGGGCTCCACAGATACGCAGTATTTT; V: TRBV4-2; size: .; J: TRBJ2-3; D: TRBD1
CDR3: CASSRGAGGHEQYF; DNA: TGTGCCAGCAGCCGGGGGGCGGGAGGACATGAGCAGTACTTC; V: TRBV9; size: .; J: TRBJ2-7; D: TRBD2
CDR3: CAWSVLVSSTDTQYF; DNA: TGTGCCTGGAGTGTGTTAGTTTCAAGCACAGATACGCAGTATTTT; V: TRBV30; size: .; J: TRBJ2-3; D: .
CDR3: CARSTDTSGPYNEQFF; DNA: TGTGCCCGGAGTACGGACACTAGCGGGCCCTACAATGAGCAGTTCTTC; V: TRBV30; size: .; J: TRBJ2-1; D: TRBD2
CDR3: CASSFGGQTEAFF; DNA: TGTGCCAGCAGCTTCGGTGGACAGACTGAAGCTTTCTTT; V: TRBV11-2; size: .; J: TRBJ1-1; D: .
CDR3: CASSPRQGVGLNTEAFF; DNA: TGTGCCAGCAGTCCGAGACAGGGGGTCGGGCTTAACACTGAAGCTTTCTTT; V: TRBV27; size: .; J: TRBJ1-1; D: TRBD1
CDR3: CASSFGGENTGELFF; DNA: TGTGCCAGCAGTTTTGGGGGGGAGAACACCGGGGAGCTGTTTTTT; V: TRBV28; size: .; J: TRBJ2-2; D: TRBD2
CDR3: CASSLLAGGGYNEQFF; DNA: TGTGCCAGCAGTCTCCTAGCGGGAGGGGGTTACAATGAGCAGTTCTTC; V: TRBV27; size: .; J: TRBJ2-1; D: TRBD2
CDR3: CASTFGGNNQPQHF; DNA: TGTGCCAGTACTTTTGGGGGGAACAATCAGCCCCAGCATTTT; V: TRBV7-9; size: .; J: TRBJ1-5; D: .
CDR3: CASSEFAYSYNEQFF; DNA: TGTGCCAGCAGTGAGTTTGCGTACTCCTACAATGAGCAGTTCTTC; V: TRBV6-1; size: .; J: TRBJ2-1; D: .
CDR3: CSVAYSLVIDEQFF; DNA: TGCAGCGTAGCCTATTCTTTGGTTATCGATGAGCAGTTCTTC; V: TRBV29-1; size: .; J: TRBJ2-1; D: .
CDR3: CASGLSGGRHYNEQFF; DNA: TGTGCTAGTGGTTTATCCGGCGGGAGACATTACAATGAGCAGTTCTTC; V: TRBV12-5; size: .; J: TRBJ2-1; D: TRBD2
CDR3: CASSSETGNSYNEQFF; DNA: TGCGCCAGCAGCTCGGAAACAGGAAACTCCTACAATGAGCAGTTCTTC; V: TRBV5-1; size: .; J: TRBJ2-1; D: .
CDR3: CASRPRQGLRTEAFF; DNA: TGTGCCAGCAGGCCCAGACAGGGGTTGCGAACTGAAGCTTTCTTT; V: TRBV5-4; size: .; J: TRBJ1-1; D: TRBD1
CDR3: CASSLAIGGDTQYF; DNA: TGTGCCAGCAGCTTAGCGATAGGCGGCGATACGCAGTATTTT; V: TRBV7-3; size: .; J: TRBJ2-3; D: .
CDR3: CASHGTRLEAFF; DNA: TGTGCCAGTCATGGGACACGCCTTGAAGCTTTCTTT; V: TRBV28; size: .; J: TRBJ1-1; D: .
CDR3: CASSSSLPGLAGSEQYF; DNA: TGTGCCAGCAGTTCATCTCTACCGGGACTAGCGGGGAGCGAGCAGTACTTC; V: TRBV28; size: .; J: TRBJ2-7; D: TRBD2
CDR3: CASSQGTSGPPYEQYF; DNA: TGTGCCAGCAGCCAAGGCACTAGCGGACCCCCCTACGAGCAGTACTTC; V: TRBV4-2; size: .; J: TRBJ2-7; D: TRBD2
CDR3: CASKTGTGVYGYTF; DNA: TGCGCCAGCAAAACCGGGACAGGGGTCTATGGCTACACCTTC; V: TRBV5-1; size: .; J: TRBJ1-2; D: TRBD1
CDR3: CASSSRTGRGDTEAFF; DNA: TGTGCCAGCAGTAGCCGGACAGGGCGCGGGGACACTGAAGCTTTCTTT; V: TRBV2; size: .; J: TRBJ1-1; D: TRBD1
CDR3: CASSQDHSSSFNEQFF; DNA: TGCGCCAGCAGCCAAGATCATTCTAGTTCCTTCAATGAGCAGTTCTTC; V: TRBV4-3; size: .; J: TRBJ2-1; D: .
CDR3: CASSAQLGSSYEQYF; DNA: TGTGCCAGCAGCGCACAACTAGGGAGCTCCTACGAGCAGTACTTC; V: TRBV9; size: once; J: TRBJ2-7; D: .
CDR3: CASSPSFLQGEANYGYTF; DNA: TGTGCCAGCAGCCCGTCATTTCTACAGGGGGAAGCTAACTATGGCTACACCTTC; V: TRBV7-9; size: .; J: TRBJ1-2; D: TRBD1
CDR3: CASSRGLAFEQYF; DNA: TGTGCCAGCAGCCGGGGACTAGCTTTCGAGCAGTACTTC; V: TRBV5-8; size: once; J: TRBJ2-7; D: TRBD2
CDR3: CASSQTSGRAGVYNEQFF; DNA: TGTGCCAGCAGCCAAACTAGCGGGAGGGCCGGGGTATACAATGAGCAGTTCTTC; V: TRBV7-9; size: .; J: TRBJ2-1; D: TRBD2
CDR3: CASSFENPVYGYTF; DNA: TGTGCCAGCAGCTTTGAGAATCCCGTCTATGGCTACACCTTC; V: TRBV5-6; size: .; J: TRBJ1-2; D: .
CDR3: CASSLEGGTKNTEAFF; DNA: TGTGCCAGCAGCTTGGAGGGAGGGACAAAGAACACTGAAGCTTTCTTT; V: TRBV5-7; size: .; J: TRBJ1-1; D: .
CDR3: CAWNRQGEHEKLFF; DNA: TGTGCCTGGAACCGACAGGGGGAACATGAAAAACTGTTTTTT; V: TRBV30; size: few; J: TRBJ1-4; D: TRBD1